This entry concerns a single TCR beta chain. The sample comes from a study of PD-1 blockade in mismatch repair-deficient tumors. This table comes from immunoSEQ multiplex PCR, and its TCRdb copy is limited to in-frame clones, with some not included. The sample has fewer than 60,000 clones, around three quarters seen once; the top ten hold 2.5% to 4%. This material consisted of PBMCs, taken before pembrolizumab treatment. This TCR came from an adult with mismatch repair-deficient cancer.

The CDR3 sequence is CASIEGIGMNTGELFF. As DNA, the CDR3 is TGTGCCAGCATCGAAGGAATAGGAATGAACACCGGGGAGCTGTTTTTT. The chain joins TRBV11-2 to TRBJ2-2; D gene uncertain. This CDR3 has 16 residues. The ends were cut back, 7 bases at V and 1 base at J, with 16 bases in the middle. Germline lookup yields CDR1 SGHAT and CDR2 FQNNGV.